These 17 T cell receptor beta chains were all obtained from the same sample, sequenced in a study of T cell responses to AZD1222 COVID-19 vaccine. The data were produced by immunoSEQ multiplex PCR, yet TCRdb's version contains in-frame clones alone and is incomplete. The sample yields approximately 74,000 clones, approximately 87% seen once. The material sequenced was peripheral blood, taken 28 days after the second AZD1222 dose. The receptors derive from an adult who received the AZD1222 COVID-19 vaccine.

The rearrangement joins TRBV5-1 to TRBJ2-5, with TRBD2 matching 15 bases. This CDR3 has 19 amino acids. CDR1 and CDR2 from the germline V gene are SGHRS and YFSETQ. Trimming cost V 4 bases and J 2 bases; bases outside gene matches: 12. The DNA of the CDR3 is TGCGCCAGCAGCCAGGGGACTAGCGGGAGGCCTATCCCTCAAGAGACCCAGTACTTC. It yields the protein CASSQGTSGRPIPQETQYF.

The rearrangement links TRBV9 to TRBJ1-1, with D possibly matching TRBD1 (6 bases). The germline V gene encodes CDR1 SGDLS and CDR2 YYNGEE. Between the trimmed V and J ends, which lost 4 bases and 2 bases, there was a span of 15 bases. The CDR3 is 15 residues long. CDR3 in amino acids: CASSSSTGLNTEAFF. The DNA for the CDR3 is TGTGCCAGCAGCTCCTCGACAGGCCTTAACACTGAAGCTTTCTTT.

V and J are TRBV7-9 and TRBJ2-5, with D possibly being TRBD1 (5 bases). CDR3 length: 16 residues. The germline V gene encodes CDR1 SEHNR and CDR2 FQNEAQ (reference sequence). V was shortened by 6 bases and J by 2 bases, with 19 bases between the two germline ends. CDR3 DNA: TGTGCCAGCAGTAAGGCCGTAGGGGTACATCAAGAGACCCAGTACTTC. This translates into CASSKAVGVHQETQYF.

V is TRBV25-1 and J is TRBJ2-6; D gene uncertain. CDR3 length: 18 amino acids. V gave up 0 bases and J gave up 2 bases, with 14 bases separating them. Per germline, CDR1 MGHDK and CDR2 SYGVNS. CDR3 DNA: TGTGCCAGCAGTGAATATAACGACCCTCGGCCTGGGGCCAACGTCCTGACTTTC. Translating gives CASSEYNDPRPGANVLTF.

The V call is TRBV9, the J call TRBJ2-1, with TRBD1 matching over 10 bases. The CDR3 spans 15 residues. Trimming removed 0 bases from V and 8 bases from J; junction bases left unmatched: 5. Germline V gene sequence: CDR1 SGDLS, CDR2 YYNGEE. This CDR3 reads CASSVAVGQGHEQFF. As DNA, the CDR3 is TGTGCCAGCAGCGTAGCCGTGGGACAGGGGCATGAGCAGTTCTTC.

This chain links TRBV27 with TRBJ2-1, with 7 positions matching TRBD2. The V and J ends lost 6 bases and 3 bases, in that order; junction bases with no gene match: 11. The CDR3 consists of 16 residues. Germline loops: CDR1 MNHEY, CDR2 SMNVEV (reference sequence). CDR3 in amino acids: CASSPPREANYNEQFF. CDR3 coding DNA: TGTGCCAGCAGCCCACCTCGGGAGGCCAACTACAATGAGCAGTTCTTC.

V is TRBV12-5 and J is TRBJ1-4, with 10 bases matching TRBD1. The CDR3 sequence is 20 residues long. J lost 2 bases, V lost 0 bases, and 12 bases had no gene match. Germline values: CDR1 LGHNT, CDR2 FRNRAP. CDR3 DNA: TGTGCTAGTGGTTTGGTAGCGGGAGGACAGGGGGAACATACTAATGAAAAACTGTTTTTT. It yields the protein CASGLVAGGQGEHTNEKLFF.

The V call is TRBV6-7, the J call TRBJ1-2, with D maybe TRBD1 (6 bases). TRBV6-7 is assigned to the ORF class and has an uncertain function. Trimming pared 0 bases from V and 5 bases from J, leaving 19 bases between. The CDR3 covers 17 residues. CDR3: CASSYSRPGGRSYGYTF. For the CDR3, the DNA is TGTGCCAGCAGTTACTCGAGACCGGGGGGGCGTTCTTATGGCTACACCTTC.

This chain joins TRBV2 and TRBJ2-5, with D tentatively TRBD1 (6 bases). Looked up from germline, CDR1 is SNHLY and CDR2 is FYNNEI. Trimming cost V 4 bases and J 14 bases, with 17 bases left between them. The CDR3 totals 12 residues. CDR3 in DNA: TGTGCCAGCAGTGTGGACAGACCGCCGGGTTACTTC. Residues: CASSVDRPPGYF.

The table lists this clone with a few counts. The CDR3 coding sequence is TGTGCCAGCAGCTTAGGAGCCCCAGCCTACGAGCAGTACTTC. This translates into CASSLGAPAYEQYF. The rearrangement uses TRBV7-9 and TRBJ2-7; D uncertain. V gave up 1 base and J gave up 2 bases, with 9 bases separating them. CDR3 length equals 14 residues. Germline lookup yields CDR1 SEHNR and CDR2 FQNEAQ (reference sequence).

The chain links TRBV5-4 to TRBJ2-4; 7 positions agree with TRBD1. Germline V CDR1 and CDR2: SGHNT, YYREEE (reference sequence). CDR3 size: 14 residues. Trimming at V came to 5 bases and at J to 1 base, leaving 3 bases not matched to a gene. CDR3 DNA: TGTGCCAGCAGTTTACAGGGGGCCAAAAACATTCAGTACTTC. Encoded protein: CASSLQGAKNIQYF.

In this sample, this clone turned up a few times. V gene TRBV7-3 combines with J gene TRBJ1-1, with a weak D call TRBD1 (6 bases). Germline CDR1 reads SGHTA; CDR2 reads FQGTGA. The CDR3 totals 13 residues. Trimming shortened V by 0 bases and J by 9 bases, and 11 bases separated the two germline ends. CDR3 in amino acids: CASSLTIRDKAFF. CDR3 DNA: TGTGCCAGCAGCTTAACGATCCGGGACAAAGCTTTCTTT.

The gene calls are TRBV10-3 and TRBJ1-1; D not resolved. From germline, CDR1 is ENHRY and CDR2 SYGVKD. The ends were cut back, 2 bases at V and 1 base at J, with 11 bases in the middle. This CDR3 has 15 residues. CDR3 coding DNA: TGTGCCATCAGTGAGGATCAGCTAGGGAACACTGAAGCTTTCTTT. Amino acids: CAISEDQLGNTEAFF.

The rearrangement joins TRBV7-9 to TRBJ2-3, with no clear D. The CDR3 totals 15 residues. Germline lookup yields CDR1 SEHNR and CDR2 FQNEAQ (reference sequence). Deletions cut 7 bases from V and 2 bases from J, with 16 bases between. CDR3: CASNSNGLPTDTQYF. The CDR3 DNA sequence: TGTGCCAGCAACTCAAATGGGCTGCCCACAGATACGCAGTATTTT.

V gene TRBV6-5 combines with J gene TRBJ2-1, with D perhaps matching TRBD1 or TRBD2 (7 bases each). The V gene's germline CDR1 is MNHEY and CDR2 SVGAGI. The CDR3 runs 11 residues. V was pared by 6 bases and J by 15 bases, with 15 bases between. The CDR3 is CASRSQGGWFF. The CDR3 nucleotides are TGTGCCAGCAGGAGCCAGGGGGGGTGGTTCTTC.

This chain uses TRBV29-1 with TRBJ1-1; tentative D call: TRBD1 (5 bases). Germline V gives CDR1 SQVTM, CDR2 ANQGSEA. This CDR3 has 13 residues. Trimming shortened V by 8 bases and J by 2 bases, and 15 bases separated the two germline ends. The CDR3 is CSSRRDLNTEAFF. The CDR3 DNA is TGCAGCTCCCGCAGGGACCTCAACACTGAAGCTTTCTTT. The full variable domain, with the rest looked up from reference TRBV29-1 and TRBJ1-1, is SAVISQKPSRDICQRGTSLTIQCQVDSQVTMMFWYRQQPGQSLTLIATANQGSEATYESGFVIDKFPISRPNLTFSTLTVSNMSPEDSSIYLCSSRRDLNTEAFFGQGTRLTVV.

This CDR3 reads CASSLVQGQWGTDTQYF. CDR3 DNA: TGTGCCAGCAGCTTAGTCCAGGGTCAATGGGGCACAGATACGCAGTATTTT. The chain combines TRBV7-6 with TRBJ2-3; D may be TRBD1 (5 bases). This CDR3 spans 17 amino acids. Trimming removed 1 base from V and 1 base from J, with 15 bases in between. The germline V gene encodes CDR1 SGHVS and CDR2 FNYEAQ.